The 22 T cell receptor beta chains below all came from one sample that was sequenced in a study of T cell responses to AZD1222 COVID-19 vaccine (TCRdb year 2021). The time point label on this specimen signifies: baseline before first vaccination. The library was made by the immunoSEQ multiplex PCR assay. TCRdb provides this immuneACCESS table in a form limited to in-frame rearrangements. Some clones are lacking; in checked studies, under half of them reflect an unresolved V gene, and why the rest are absent is not known. For this sample there are some 160,000 clones; around 94% appear just once. The ten largest clones represent roughly 0.9% of the sample. Source: peripheral blood, taken on day 0 of AZD1222 vaccination. These receptors were taken from an adult in good health.

This clone was detected only once. V gene TRBV9 combines with J gene TRBJ2-2, with D tentatively TRBD2 (6 bases). V was shortened by 0 bases and J by 6 bases, with 12 bases between the two germline ends. The CDR3 runs 15 residues. Germline V gene data show CDR1 as SGDLS and CDR2 as YYNGEE. The CDR3 spells CASSVGGREAGELFF. As DNA, the CDR3 is TGTGCCAGCAGCGTAGGAGGCAGGGAGGCCGGGGAGCTGTTTTTT.

This clone was counted only a few times. J is TRBJ1-2 and V is TRBV18; maybe TRBD1 (6 bases). Per germline, CDR1 KGHSH and CDR2 LQKENI. The ends were cut back, 0 bases at V and 6 bases at J, with 11 bases in the middle. The CDR3 totals 14 residues. CDR3 nucleotides: TGTGCCAGCTCACCACCTTGGCAGGGGAATGGCTACACCTTC. This gives the protein CASSPPWQGNGYTF.

The DNA of the CDR3 is TGTGCCACCAGTGATTTGAGGGCGGGAGGCACAGATACGCAGTATTTT. Amino acid sequence: CATSDLRAGGTDTQYF. The J gene is TRBJ2-3, the V gene TRBV24-1, with 7 bases matching TRBD2. V lost 0 bases to trimming and J lost 1 base; unmatched junction nucleotides: 3. The germline V gene has CDR1 KGHDR and CDR2 SFDVKD. This CDR3 contains 16 residues.

This clone turned up a few times. The gene calls are TRBV7-9 and TRBJ1-1; 7 nucleotides align to TRBD1. Unmatched junction bases numbered 1, after V lost 5 bases and J lost 1 base. The CDR3 spans 13 residues. Per the germline V gene, CDR1 is SEHNR and CDR2 is FQNEAQ (reference sequence). This CDR3 reads CASSQGGNTEAFF. The CDR3 region has the DNA TGTGCCAGCAGCCAGGGGGGGAACACTGAAGCTTTCTTT.

V and J are TRBV9 and TRBJ2-5; 8 bases line up with TRBD2. V lost 4 bases, J lost 6 bases, and 14 bases stayed unmatched. This CDR3 has 16 residues. CDR1 is SGDLS and CDR2 is YYNGEE in the germline V gene. CDR3 region: CASSPTVSSGHKTQYF. The CDR3 DNA reads TGTGCCAGCAGCCCCACCGTCTCTAGCGGGCACAAGACCCAGTACTTC.

The rearrangement links TRBV18 to TRBJ2-5; 7 positions agree with TRBD1. The CDR3 contains 14 residues. V lost 6 bases, J lost 2 bases, and 6 bases stayed unmatched. The germline V gene has CDR1 KGHSH and CDR2 LQKENI. The CDR3 bases are TGTGCCAGCTCGTCGGGACAGATGCAAGAGACCCAGTACTTC. It encodes CASSSGQMQETQYF.

This chain connects TRBV27 to TRBJ1-5; the D gene is possibly TRBD1 (6 bases). V lost 10 bases and J lost 2, with 15 bases in between. Germline CDR1 MNHEY, CDR2 SMNVEV (reference sequence). The CDR3 contains 14 residues. The CDR3 spells CATKQGSGNQPQHF. The CDR3 nucleotides are TGTGCCACCAAACAGGGATCGGGCAATCAGCCCCAGCATTTT.

The rearrangement links TRBV5-1 to TRBJ2-3; no clear D gene. In germline, CDR1 is SGHRS, CDR2 YFSETQ. This CDR3 is built from 14 residues. V lost 2 bases to trimming and J lost 2 bases, with 9 bases between them. This CDR3 reads CASSFRILTDTQYF. In DNA form, the CDR3 reads TGCGCCAGCAGCTTTAGAATCCTCACAGATACGCAGTATTTT.

The J gene is TRBJ2-3, the V gene TRBV5-1; 13 bases agree with TRBD2. Germline CDR1 reads SGHRS; CDR2 reads YFSETQ. The CDR3 loop spans 16 amino acids. The J segment lost 3 bases and the V segment lost 1 base, leaving 2 bases of the junction unmatched. CDR3 sequence reads: CASSLTSGGATDTQYF. The CDR3 DNA reads TGCGCCAGCAGCTTGACTAGCGGGGGGGCGACAGATACGCAGTATTTT.

V gene TRBV28 combines with J gene TRBJ1-2, with a possible D match to TRBD1 (6 bases). The V end lost 2 bases, the J end lost 5 bases, and 15 bases lay between the germline ends. The CDR3 runs 15 residues. The germline CDR1 and CDR2 sequences are MDHEN and SYDVKM. Here the CDR3 DNA reads TGTGCCAGCAGTTTAGTAGTACAGGGAACGTATGGCTACACCTTC. It codes for CASSLVVQGTYGYTF.

The chain is built from TRBV11-2 and TRBJ1-2; D not resolved. Germline V lookup: CDR1 SGHAT, CDR2 FQNNGV. This CDR3 has 12 amino acids. Trimming pared 2 bases from V and 4 bases from J, leaving 5 bases between. For the CDR3, the DNA is TGTGCCAGCAGCTTAATACCCTATGGCTACACCTTC. This encodes CASSLIPYGYTF.

This clone appeared a single time. V usage is TRBV28 and J usage is TRBJ1-6; TRBD1 might be the D (5 bases). The CDR3 extends over 19 amino acids. V shed 6 bases and J shed 9 bases, with 30 bases lying between them. Germline lookup yields CDR1 MDHEN and CDR2 SYDVKM. This chain's CDR3 is CASSQNGGPGRVLSSPLHF. CDR3 DNA sequence: TGTGCCAGCAGCCAAAATGGGGGTCCCGGTAGGGTTTTGAGTTCACCCCTCCACTTT. The complete variable domain, with remaining parts taken from reference TRBV28 and TRBJ1-6, reads DVKVTQSSRYLVKRTGEKVFLECVQDMDHENMFWYRQDPGLGLRLIYFSYDVKMKEKGDIPEGYSVSREKKERFSLILESASTNQTSMYLCASSQNGGPGRVLSSPLHFGNGTRLTVT.

As regards this clone: One junction end disagrees with the germline gene, perhaps due to a read error. The chain recombines TRBV2 with TRBJ1-6; D call uncertain. Germline loops: CDR1 SNHLY, CDR2 FYNNEI. The CDR3 has 13 amino acids. The CDR3 here is CASNEYLNSPLHF. As DNA, the CDR3 is TGTGCCAGCAATGAATATTTAAATTCACCCCTCCACTTT.

The J gene is TRBJ1-1, the V gene TRBV6-2 or TRBV6-3; a possible D gene is TRBD1 (5 bases). The CDR3 has 16 amino acids. Looked up from germline, CDR1 is MNHEY and CDR2 is SVGEGT. V was shortened by 0 bases and J by 0 bases, with 11 bases between the two germline ends. The CDR3 region has the DNA TGTGCCAGCAGTTACTCCGGGGGGACCCTGAACACTGAAGCTTTCTTT. This translates into CASSYSGGTLNTEAFF.

The rearrangement uses TRBV28 and TRBJ1-3; D remains unclear. CDR3 size: 13 residues. Per the germline V gene, CDR1 is MDHEN and CDR2 is SYDVKM. V gave up 2 bases and J gave up 2 bases, with 4 bases separating them. The CDR3 loop reads CASSLSPGNTIYF. The CDR3 DNA is TGTGCCAGCAGTTTAAGCCCTGGAAACACCATATATTTT.

This clone was detected once. The rearrangement uses TRBV7-9 and TRBJ2-1; TRBD2 aligns across 13 bases. The germline gives CDR1 SEHNR, CDR2 FQNEAQ (reference sequence). The V and J ends lost 5 bases and 6 bases, in that order; junction bases with no gene match: 7. This CDR3 spans 16 amino acids. Written as DNA, the CDR3 is TGTGCCAGCAGCGATCCCACTAGCGGGGGGGGCAATGAGCAGTTCTTC. As protein: CASSDPTSGGGNEQFF.

The chain employs TRBV9 and TRBJ1-6; 10 bases map to TRBD1. Trimming took 2 bases from V and 7 from J; bases not matched to a gene: 3. CDR3 size: 15 residues. The V gene's germline CDR1 is SGDLS and CDR2 YYNGEE. This CDR3 is CASSVEGQGNSPLHF. CDR3 bases: TGTGCCAGCAGCGTTGAGGGACAGGGGAATTCACCCCTCCACTTT.

The V call is TRBV5-1, the J call TRBJ1-3; no reliable D call. The CDR3 sequence is 16 residues long. V lost 1 base and J 0 bases, leaving 11 bases between the germline ends. Germline values: CDR1 SGHRS, CDR2 YFSETQ. The CDR3 loop reads CASSLSARSSGNTIYF. CDR3 nucleotides: TGCGCCAGCAGCTTGTCAGCACGGAGCTCTGGAAACACCATATATTTT.

V is TRBV18 and J is TRBJ1-5; D is uncertain. Germline V lookup: CDR1 KGHSH, CDR2 LQKENI. V was shortened by 0 bases and J by 2 bases, with 11 bases between the two germline ends. CDR3 length: 16 residues. CDR3: CASSPPGGGGNQPQHF. The CDR3, as DNA: TGTGCCAGCTCACCACCGGGAGGAGGCGGCAATCAGCCCCAGCATTTT.

The V and J genes are TRBV10-2 and TRBJ1-2; TRBD1 might be the D (5 bases). V lost 5 bases and J 4 bases, leaving 17 bases between the germline ends. The length of the CDR3 is 15 residues. From germline, CDR1 is WSHSY and CDR2 SAAADI. In DNA, the CDR3 is TGCGCCAGCAGTTTAGACCCGGACACCGTCTATGGCTACACCTTC. Amino acid sequence: CASSLDPDTVYGYTF.

This chain joins TRBV28 and TRBJ2-5; 7 bases are a match to TRBD1. Germline CDR1 MDHEN, CDR2 SYDVKM. This CDR3 has 16 residues. The trim removed 4 bases at V and 5 bases at J, leaving 13 bases unmatched. Here the CDR3 DNA reads TGTGCCAGCAGTTCCACAGGGGACCCCGCTGGGGAGACCCAGTACTTC. Protein: CASSSTGDPAGETQYF.

This chain uses TRBV6-5 with TRBJ1-2; TRBD1 agrees at 9 bases. V dropped 6 bases and J dropped 4; count of bases not matched to a gene: 9. The germline V gene has CDR1 MNHEY and CDR2 SVGAGI. The CDR3 is 15 amino acids. CDR3 amino acids: CASSPTGTGIYGYTF. CDR3 sequence (DNA): TGTGCCAGCAGCCCCACCGGGACAGGGATCTATGGCTACACCTTC.